This T cell receptor (beta chain) was documented in a study of early T cells in non-severe SARS-CoV-2 infection (dated by TCRdb to 2020 to 2022). With respect to the entire study: Because TCR sequencing relied on bulk RNA taken from unsorted whole blood, pairing of alpha and beta chains was not possible.

This was a case-control study nested in a cohort of healthcare workers in London, UK, who had nasopharyngeal swab PCR tests and blood samples taken every week. Healthcare workers were recruited between 23 and 31 March 2020, during the week of the UK lockdown, and were followed weekly for up to roughly 16 weeks. Study-level results and caveats: VDJdb matching was skewed toward anti-spike CD8 responses and likely underestimated virus-specific expansions, missing private and CD4 specificities.

The CDR3, from cysteine to phenylalanine, totals 13 residues. The DNA shown is the 39-base CDR3, in frame from base 1. CDR1 and CDR2 are drawn from the germline V gene: SNHLY, FYNNEI. The junction shows trimming of 6 bases on V and 9 bases on J, plus 15 bases between the germline ends. As regards this clonotype: Its antigen is currently not known. Per-base quality was not reported, and no clone a single base away is much larger than it.

Library preparation used 5' RACE. Reads for this sample came from a NextSeq 500. To correct for sequencing error and PCR bias, the TCR library protocol tagged individual cDNA molecules with unique molecular identifiers. Sequencing covered both TCR alpha and beta chains, and within each sample the abundances of alpha and beta sequences were tightly co-correlated. From the authors' description of their analysis: Decombinator V4 was used to annotate the V gene, J gene and CDR3 of the TCR sequences. TCRs were defined as expanded if a significant change between any two time points was detected under a Poisson model with p below 0.0001. TCR abundances were normalised to the total number of TCRs sequenced in each sample and reported as counts per million. TRAV1-2 paired with TRAJ12, TRAJ20 or TRAJ33 defined MAIT TCRs, while TRAV10 paired with TRAJ18 defined iNKT TCRs. VDJdb, accessed on 1 November 2021, was searched for TCRs annotated for CMV, EBV and SARS-CoV-2, and TCRs annotated for more than one antigen were excluded. The public sequencing data were trimmed at Q25 with fastp and processed into clonotypes with MiXCR by TCRdb, which kept only in-frame beta chains. Every distinct CDR3 protein forms one entry, paired with its most common genes and DNA. Here the V and J calls rest on TCRdb's processing, not on the authors' analysis. The sample yields roughly 27,000 distinct CDR3 sequences; about 5% were counted once. The top ten clones comprise less than 14% of the sample.

The sequence derives from an adult who was a healthcare worker with PCR-confirmed SARS-CoV-2 infection or an uninfected control (not recorded which). The rearrangement joined TRBV2 to TRBJ2-1; a tentative D match to TRBD2 spans 5 bases. Sequencing input: whole blood. The CDR3 has the sequence CASSEISRVEQFF. Read as DNA, the sequence is TGTGCCAGCAGCGAGATCTCGCGGGTTGAGCAGTTCTTC.